This is a list of T cell receptor beta chains from one sample in a study of shared clonotypes between healthy human individuals. Some clones are missing from TCRdb's copy, which holds only in-frame ones; the method was immunoSEQ multiplex PCR. Here the sample spans about 2 million clones, 85% to 95% being singletons. Specimen: naive CD4+ T cells sorted from blood. Source of these receptors: a man aged 18 to 35 in good health. Both conserved end residues are part of each CDR3. The order of the fields is V gene, CDR3 protein.

V: TRBV6-5
CDR3: CASSKQGSVNTIYF

V: TRBV4-3
CDR3: CASSQEWATGELFF

V: TRBV7-6
CDR3: CASSPRQGVGYEQYF

V: TRBV6-5
CDR3: CASSRPGLAREQYF

V: TRBV6-1
CDR3: CASRDGTQNQPQHF

V: TRBV6-1
CDR3: CASSAGLAFEAFF

V: TRBV6-1
CDR3: CASRDRGETQYF

V: TRBV29-1
CDR3: CSAGEDEQFF

V: TRBV7-2
CDR3: CASTPGAYNEQFF

V: TRBV21-1
CDR3: CASSQRDLGADTQYF

V: TRBV5-6
CDR3: CASSLGPRPGEKLFF

V: TRBV19
CDR3: CASSTVAGGQGTEAFF